The 5 T cell receptor beta chains below all came from one sample that was sequenced in a study of T cell repertoires in cytomegalovirus infection. TCRdb redid the calling of the reads with MiXCR, one entry per CDR3 protein. The sample gives around 800,000 distinct CDR3 sequences, approximately 32% of which show up once; about an eighth is in the top ten. Antigens of these TCRs are unknown. The sample here was cultured CD8+ T cells from PBMCs, taken from culture after CMV antigen stimulation. The receptor source for this set is a human donor in good health (CMV status not recorded). Some clones in this sample may be carry-over from other donors' samples.

The chain employs TRBV4-1 and TRBJ2-5; TRBD2 aligns across 10 bases. The junction had 5 bases not matched to a gene; V was cut back by 1 base and J by 3 bases. Germline V lookup: CDR1 MGHRA, CDR2 YSYEKL. CDR3 size: 16 residues. This CDR3 reads CASSQVVLAGEETQYF. For the CDR3, the DNA is TGCGCCAGCAGCCAAGTTGTTCTAGCGGGGGAAGAGACCCAGTACTTC.

V is TRBV3-1 and J is TRBJ2-4; D unresolved. The germline V and J ends were trimmed by 1 base and 7 bases, with 17 bases remaining between them. Germline-derived CDR1 and CDR2 are LGHDT and YNNKEL (reference sequence). This CDR3 is built from 16 residues. CDR3 sequence (DNA): TGTGCCAGCAGCCAAGCCAGTGACCTTTTCCCCAACATTCAGTACTTC. Residues: CASSQASDLFPNIQYF.

This chain links TRBV2 with TRBJ1-1; D unclear. Trimming removed 3 bases from V and 1 base from J, with 6 bases in between. Looked up from germline, CDR1 is SNHLY and CDR2 is FYNNEI. The CDR3 runs to 13 residues. This CDR3 is CASSEPENTEAFF. As DNA, the CDR3 is TGTGCCAGCAGTGAGCCAGAGAACACTGAAGCTTTCTTT.

This clonotype appeared many times. This rearrangement joins TRBV7-2 to TRBJ2-5, with TRBD2 identical over 9 bases. J lost 2 bases, V lost 0 bases, and 13 bases had no gene match. The CDR3 runs 19 residues. Looked up from germline, CDR1 is SGHTA and CDR2 is FQGNSA. The CDR3 DNA reads as TGTGCCAGCAGCTTAGCGCCCCTAGCGGGGTGGGAGATTCAAGAGACCCAGTACTTC. It encodes CASSLAPLAGWEIQETQYF.

The chain combines TRBV6-2 or TRBV6-3 with TRBJ2-1; 8 nucleotides match TRBD1. V shed 0 bases and J 10 bases; nucleotides not matched to a gene: 5. CDR1 is MNHEY and CDR2 is SVGEGT in the germline V gene. This CDR3 region has 14 residues. CDR3 sequence (DNA): TGTGCCAGCAGTTACTCAGGGACAGGCCAAGAGCAGTTCTTC. This encodes CASSYSGTGQEQFF.